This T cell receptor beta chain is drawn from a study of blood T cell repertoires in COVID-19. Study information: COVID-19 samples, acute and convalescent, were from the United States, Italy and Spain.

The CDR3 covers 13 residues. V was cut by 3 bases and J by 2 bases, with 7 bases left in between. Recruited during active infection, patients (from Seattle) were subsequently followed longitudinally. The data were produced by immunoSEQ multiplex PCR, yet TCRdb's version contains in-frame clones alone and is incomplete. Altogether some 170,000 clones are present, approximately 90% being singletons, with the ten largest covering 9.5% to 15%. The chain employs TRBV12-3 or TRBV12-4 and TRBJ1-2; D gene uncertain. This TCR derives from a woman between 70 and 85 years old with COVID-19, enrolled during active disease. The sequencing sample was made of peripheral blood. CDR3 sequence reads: CASSFQENYGYTF. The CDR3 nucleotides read TGTGCCAGCAGTTTCCAGGAAAACTATGGCTACACCTTC.